This T cell receptor beta chain was documented in a study of blood T cells in healthy people across ages. This CDR3 contains 12 residues. Germline V gene sequence: CDR1 SEHNR, CDR2 FQNEAQ (reference sequence). Trimming took off 2 bases at V and 5 bases at J, with 4 bases between the two ends. The authors extracted at least 6 micrograms of total RNA per sample. Together with a sample-barcoded 5' primer, a J-beta primer mix was included in a second PCR lasting roughly 6 to 12 cycles. Every cDNA molecule bore a tag from a template-switch adaptor containing 12 random nucleotides. A single record per CDR3 protein comes from TCRdb applying MiXCR to the 5' RACE reads. The table has about 680,000 distinct CDR3 sequences, approximately 50% seen once.

This sequence joins TRBV7-9 and TRBJ2-1, with unresolved D. Sequenced material: blood. The clonotype comes from a woman aged 55-69 years in good health. CDR3: CASSLRNNEQFF. The CDR3 coding sequence is TGTGCCAGCAGCTTACGGAACAATGAGCAGTTCTTC.